The 17 T cell receptor beta chains below come from one sample, sequenced in a study of blood T cell repertoires in COVID-19. Sequenced by immunoSEQ multiplex PCR; TCRdb stores in-frame clones only, minus some. The sample has 20,000 to 25,000 clones; roughly 80% are singletons. Sequenced input: peripheral blood. Receptors were obtained from a man in his 60s with active COVID-19.

This clone appeared a few times. The chain has TRBV10-3 and TRBJ2-7; TRBD2 matches 8 bases. J lost 3 bases, V lost 2 bases, and 3 bases had no gene match. This CDR3 spans 14 amino acids. Germline loops: CDR1 ENHRY, CDR2 SYGVKD. In DNA, the CDR3 is TGTGCCATCAGTGAGGGCGGGAGGTTCTACGAGCAGTACTTC. It yields the protein CAISEGGRFYEQYF.

The chain joins TRBV9 to TRBJ2-7; perhaps TRBD1 as D (7 bases). The CDR3 runs 16 residues. Germline V gives CDR1 SGDLS, CDR2 YYNGEE. Deletions cut 3 bases from V and 3 bases from J, with 19 bases between. The CDR3 sequence: CASSAVDGGQFYEQYF. DNA of the CDR3: TGTGCCAGCAGCGCCGTAGACGGGGGACAGTTCTACGAGCAGTACTTC.

The chain combines TRBV7-9 with TRBJ2-3; perhaps TRBD1 as D (5 bases). The CDR3 covers 16 residues. Germline V gene data show CDR1 as SEHNR and CDR2 as FQNEAQ (reference sequence). The V end was cut by 0 bases, the J end by 5 bases, with 15 bases between. The CDR3 region is CASSLAPGKNRDTQYF. As DNA, the CDR3 is TGTGCCAGCAGCTTAGCGCCAGGGAAGAATAGAGATACGCAGTATTTT.

The rearrangement uses TRBV27 and TRBJ2-1, with D maybe TRBD2 (5 bases). Germline lookup yields CDR1 MNHEY and CDR2 SMNVEV (reference sequence). This CDR3 region has 14 residues. The ends were cut back, 2 bases at V and 4 bases at J, with 9 bases in the middle. CDR3 residues: CASSLLAPYNEQFF. The DNA of the CDR3 is TGTGCCAGCAGTTTACTAGCACCTTACAATGAGCAGTTCTTC.

J is TRBJ2-1 and V is TRBV6-5; 7 positions match TRBD1. V gave up 5 bases and J gave up 4 bases; unmatched junction bases: 5. CDR3 length equals 14 residues. CDR1 is MNHEY and CDR2 is SVGAGI in the germline V gene. This CDR3 is CASSLGTEYNEQFF. The CDR3, as DNA: TGTGCCAGCAGTCTAGGGACAGAATACAATGAGCAGTTCTTC.

V is TRBV19 and J is TRBJ1-2, with 11 nucleotides matching TRBD1. This CDR3 contains 15 residues. V was pared by 3 bases and J by 4 bases, with 4 bases of the junction left unmatched. Germline V gene lookup returns CDR1 LNHDA and CDR2 SQIVND (reference sequence). The CDR3 coding sequence is TGTGCCAGTAGTATCGGGACAGGGGGTCTCTATGGCTACACCTTC. Protein: CASSIGTGGLYGYTF.

This clone was seen a single time. This chain connects TRBV27 to TRBJ1-6, with D unclear. Trimming stripped 4 bases from V and 0 bases from J, with 13 bases between. The CDR3 length is 17 residues. Germline-derived CDR1 and CDR2 are MNHEY and SMNVEV (reference sequence). The CDR3 loop is CASSSLQWSSYNSPLHF. In DNA form, the CDR3 reads TGTGCCAGCAGTTCCTTACAATGGAGCTCCTATAATTCACCCCTCCACTTT.

The CDR3 sequence is CASSGAGLTLGNTIYF. Here the CDR3 DNA reads TGTGCCAGCTCAGGGGCAGGTCTGACCTTGGGAAACACCATATATTTT. The rearrangement uses TRBV18 and TRBJ1-3; D may be TRBD1 (5 bases). V was clipped by 5 bases and J by 4 bases, with 18 bases between them. Germline V gene lookup returns CDR1 KGHSH and CDR2 LQKENI. CDR3 length: 16 residues.

The chain has TRBV29-1 and TRBJ2-7, with TRBD2 matching 7 bases. This CDR3 comprises 15 residues. From germline, CDR1 is SQVTM and CDR2 ANQGSEA. The J segment lost 3 bases and the V segment lost 6 bases, leaving 14 bases of the junction unmatched. The CDR3 region is CSVEQRGFTNYEQYF. The CDR3 region has the DNA TGCAGCGTGGAACAGCGGGGATTTACTAACTACGAGCAGTACTTC.

In its sample, this clone was seen a few times. The CDR3 bases are TGTGCCAGTAGCAAAGGCCCAGGCTCATCGGAGACCCAGTACTTC. Translated: CASSKGPGSSETQYF. V gene TRBV19 combines with J gene TRBJ2-5, with no clear D. CDR1 and CDR2 (germline): LNHDA, SQIVND (reference sequence). V was trimmed by 6 bases and J by 5 bases, leaving 19 bases between them. There are 15 residues in the CDR3.

The chain employs TRBV5-6 and TRBJ2-5; 7 positions match TRBD2. This CDR3 is built from 15 residues. Per germline, CDR1 SGHDT and CDR2 YYEEEE. With 1 base clipped from V and 5 bases from J, the junction kept 8 bases outside the gene matches. The CDR3: CASSLRAGVRETQYF. In nucleotides, the CDR3 is TGTGCCAGCAGCTTGAGGGCGGGAGTTAGGGAGACCCAGTACTTC. Drawing the rest from reference TRBV5-6 and TRBJ2-5, the complete variable domain is DAGVTQSPTHLIKTRGQQVTLRCSPKSGHDTVSWYQQALGQGPQFIFQYYEEEERQRGNFPDRFSGHQFPNYSSELNVNALLLGDSALYLCASSLRAGVRETQYFGPGTRLLVL.

This clone was picked up a small number of times. The J gene is TRBJ2-1, the V gene TRBV7-2; 7 bases fit TRBD2. Germline values: CDR1 SGHTA, CDR2 FQGNSA. The CDR3 has 16 amino acids. With 5 bases clipped from V and 4 bases from J, the junction kept 11 bases outside the gene matches. CDR3 coding DNA: TGTGCCAGCAGCCTCGGGGGGAGCCAGAGTTACAATGAGCAGTTCTTC. The encoded protein is CASSLGGSQSYNEQFF.

V usage is TRBV19 and J usage is TRBJ2-1; 9 bases are a match to TRBD2. Unmatched junction bases numbered 11, after V lost 5 bases and J lost 12 bases. The CDR3 loop spans 14 amino acids. Germline CDR1 reads LNHDA; CDR2 reads SQIVND (reference sequence). The CDR3 nucleotides are TGTGCCAGTAGTTTAGTAGCGGGGGCTGGAAGGCAGTTCTTC. Encoded protein: CASSLVAGAGRQFF.

This chain connects TRBV5-1 to TRBJ2-2; D is unresolved. The ends were cut back, 4 bases at V and 0 bases at J, with 13 bases in the middle. This CDR3 is built from 16 residues. The V gene's germline CDR1 is SGHRS and CDR2 YFSETQ. The DNA for the CDR3 is TGCGCCAGCAGCCGAACCGACACCCCGAACACCGGGGAGCTGTTTTTT. This gives the protein CASSRTDTPNTGELFF.

This rearrangement joins TRBV28 to TRBJ2-3, with 9 bases identical to TRBD1. This CDR3 region has 20 residues. The V and J ends lost 5 bases and 5 bases, in that order; junction bases with no gene match: 23. Per germline, CDR1 MDHEN and CDR2 SYDVKM. The CDR3 loop is CASSAPGTGFGRELRDTQYF. In DNA form, the CDR3 reads TGTGCCAGCAGTGCCCCCGGGACAGGGTTCGGGCGGGAGCTACGAGATACGCAGTATTTT.

The sample holds one count of this clone. The V and J genes are TRBV5-8 and TRBJ2-3, with 9 bases fitting TRBD2. There are 17 residues in the CDR3. Trimming at V came to 0 bases and at J to 1 base, leaving 6 bases not matched to a gene. Germline V gene data show CDR1 as SGHTS and CDR2 as YDEGEE. CDR3 bases: TGTGCCAGCAGCTTGGCCGTTGCGGGAGGGCGCACAGATACGCAGTATTTT. Residues: CASSLAVAGGRTDTQYF.

This clone was seen a few times. This rearrangement joins TRBV28 to TRBJ2-1; 9 bases are shared with TRBD1. Germline V gives CDR1 MDHEN, CDR2 SYDVKM. The CDR3 runs to 16 residues. V dropped 6 bases and J dropped 3; count of bases not matched to a gene: 9. The DNA for the CDR3 is TGTGCCAGCAGGTCCCCCGGGACAGGGCTCTACAATGAGCAGTTCTTC. Protein: CASRSPGTGLYNEQFF. Full variable domain (rest looked up from reference TRBV28 and TRBJ2-1): DVKVTQSSRYLVKRTGEKVFLECVQDMDHENMFWYRQDPGLGLRLIYFSYDVKMKEKGDIPEGYSVSREKKERFSLILESASTNQTSMYLCASRSPGTGLYNEQFFGPGTRLTVL.